Below are 21 T cell receptor beta chains sequenced from a single sample in a study of CD8 T cells in ankylosing spondylitis. MiXCR was run by TCRdb on the 5' RACE reads, yielding one entry per CDR3 protein. The sample gives 150,000 or so distinct CDR3 sequences, around a third of which show up once; around 6.2% is in the top ten. The sample was synovial fluid, either unsorted or a sorted T cell fraction (not recorded which). Source of these receptors: a male donor with ankylosing spondylitis.

This clonotype was observed once. The V gene is TRBV12-3 or TRBV12-4, the J gene TRBJ2-7, with a tentative D call TRBD2 (5 bases). The V end lost 4 bases, the J end lost 9 bases, and 19 bases lay between the germline ends. This CDR3 spans 14 amino acids. As DNA, the CDR3 is TGTGCCAGCAGTTCCGCCGGGGTCCCCGCTGCGCAGTACTTC. Translated, it gives CASSSAGVPAAQYF.

The chain combines TRBV7-8 with TRBJ1-2; a weak D match, TRBD1 (6 bases). Germline V gene sequence: CDR1 SGHVS, CDR2 FQNEAQ. Trimming took off 5 bases at V and 4 bases at J, with 14 bases between the two ends. This CDR3 is built from 14 residues. CDR3 protein: CASSTDRPPYGYTF. CDR3 coding DNA: TGTGCCAGCAGCACCGACAGGCCACCCTATGGCTACACCTTC.

Only a few counts were recorded for this clonotype. The chain has TRBV3-1 and TRBJ2-3; D unresolved. Germline V gene sequence: CDR1 LGHDT, CDR2 YNNKEL (reference sequence). The CDR3 runs 18 residues. The V gene lost 0 bases and the J gene lost 0 bases, with 16 bases spanning the gap. CDR3: CASSQDWAKPTSTDTQYF. CDR3 coding DNA: TGTGCCAGCAGCCAAGATTGGGCAAAACCTACTAGCACAGATACGCAGTATTTT.

This clonotype was counted a single time. The chain combines TRBV19 with TRBJ2-1; D is ambiguous. V was pared by 1 base and J by 8 bases, with 18 bases between. Germline V gene sequence: CDR1 LNHDA, CDR2 SQIVND (reference sequence). The CDR3 runs to 16 residues. DNA for the CDR3: TGTGCCAGTAGTATAGGAATGGTGCCGGCTTTTGATGAGCAGTTCTTC. This translates into CASSIGMVPAFDEQFF.

This clonotype appeared a few times. The genes are TRBV20-1 and TRBJ2-4; no definite D call. CDR3 length equals 14 residues. Between the trimmed V and J ends, which lost 6 bases and 0 bases, there was a span of 12 bases. Germline V CDR1 and CDR2: DFQATT, SNEGSKA (reference sequence). The CDR3 coding sequence is TGCAGTGCGCATGTGGTCCTAGCCAAAAACATTCAGTACTTC. It yields the protein CSAHVVLAKNIQYF.

This clonotype appeared many times. The chain has TRBV7-8 and TRBJ1-5; D perhaps matches TRBD1 (6 bases). The CDR3 has 15 residues. V lost 3 bases and J 0 bases, leaving 9 bases between the germline ends. Germline lookup yields CDR1 SGHVS and CDR2 FQNEAQ. CDR3 bases: TGTGCCAGCAGCTTTAGGGGGGCTAGCAATCAGCCCCAGCATTTT. Residues: CASSFRGASNQPQHF.

The chain is built from TRBV12-3 or TRBV12-4 and TRBJ2-5; D possibly uses TRBD1 or TRBD2 (7 bases each). The CDR3 sequence is 13 residues long. V gave up 6 bases and J gave up 4 bases, with 12 bases separating them. The CDR3 region is CASSRGGGETQYF. Here the CDR3 DNA reads TGTGCCAGCAGCAGGGGGGGCGGAGAGACCCAGTACTTC.

This clonotype was observed a few times. This chain links TRBV28 with TRBJ2-6; D possibly corresponds to TRBD1 (6 bases). The CDR3 loop spans 16 amino acids. The ends were cut back, 6 bases at V and 0 bases at J, with 12 bases in the middle. The V gene's germline CDR1 is MDHEN and CDR2 SYDVKM. CDR3 nucleotide sequence: TGTGCCAGCAGGAATACAGGGAACTCTGGGGCCAACGTCCTGACTTTC. This gives the protein CASRNTGNSGANVLTF.

This clonotype was counted many times. This chain connects TRBV27 to TRBJ2-7; 8 bases match TRBD2. CDR3 length: 13 amino acids. CDR1 and CDR2 from the germline V gene are MNHEY and SMNVEV (reference sequence). The ends lost 6 bases at V and 3 bases at J; junction bases unmatched: 4. The CDR3 region has the DNA TGTGCCAGCAGCCCGGGACTAGGCTACGAGCAGTACTTC. It is translated as CASSPGLGYEQYF.

This chain joins TRBV2 and TRBJ2-1; a weak D match, TRBD1 (7 bases). CDR3 length: 14 amino acids. The germline V gene has CDR1 SNHLY and CDR2 FYNNEI. Deletions cut 4 bases from V and 9 bases from J, with 16 bases between. The CDR3 DNA follows: TGTGCCAGCAGTGTCAGGGGGGCTTGGGGTGAGCAGTTCTTC. It translates to CASSVRGAWGEQFF.

A note on this clonotype: Its ends do not fully match the called genes, so a read error is possible. The genes are TRBV5-1 and TRBJ2-1; TRBD2 matches at 9 bases. From germline, CDR1 is SGHRS and CDR2 YFSETQ. CDR3 length equals 15 residues. In DNA form, the CDR3 reads TGTGCCAGCAGTTTGGGACTAGCTGGCTACAATGAGCAGTTCTTC. Its protein product is CASSLGLAGYNEQFF.

This clonotype was found a few times. The chain combines TRBV12-3 or TRBV12-4 with TRBJ2-7; D gene ambiguous. The CDR3 contains 13 residues. Deletions cut 3 bases from V and 3 bases from J, with 9 bases between. CDR3 loop: CASSFDRYYEQYF. CDR3 nucleotides: TGTGCCAGCAGTTTCGATCGGTACTACGAGCAGTACTTC.

As for this clonotype: The DNA is omitted, as the CDR3 cannot be located on it reliably, and the CDR3 follows TCRdb's listing. The gene calls are TRBV9 and TRBJ2-2; TRBD2, the table's D call, was not compared with the DNA. The CDR3 extends over 18 residues, inclusive of both ends. Germline CDR1 SGDLS, CDR2 YYNGEE. Here the CDR3 reads CASSAVGLQRATPGSCFF.

The DNA for the CDR3 is TGTGCCATCGGGGACAGAAATAATTCACCCCTCCACTTT. It specifies CAIGDRNNSPLHF. This chain links TRBV10-3 with TRBJ1-6, with TRBD1 matching 7 bases. J was trimmed by 5 bases and V by 8 bases; bases with no gene match: 3. This CDR3 has 13 amino acids. Germline CDR1 and CDR2: ENHRY and SYGVKD.

The sample holds many counts of this clonotype. CDR3 DNA: TGTGCCAGCAGCTCCCCTCGGGGGGGAGGAGAGACCCAGTACTTC. Translation gives CASSSPRGGGETQYF. The V and J genes are TRBV6-1 and TRBJ2-5; 8 nucleotides match TRBD2. The CDR3 loop spans 15 amino acids. Germline values: CDR1 MNHNS, CDR2 SASEGT. V lost 6 bases to trimming and J lost 4 bases; unmatched junction nucleotides: 10.

Only a few counts were recorded for this clonotype. This chain links TRBV2 with TRBJ1-1; D uncertain. CDR1 is SNHLY, CDR2 FYNNEI, per germline. The germline V and J ends were trimmed by 6 bases and 5 bases, with 13 bases remaining between them. This CDR3 has 13 amino acids. The CDR3 is CASSYGRWTEAFF. In nucleotides, the CDR3 is TGTGCCAGCAGCTACGGGAGGTGGACTGAAGCTTTCTTT. Variable domain in full (rest from reference TRBV2 and TRBJ1-1): EPEVTQTPSHQVTQMGQEVILRCVPISNHLYFYWYRQILGQKVEFLVSFYNNEISEKSEIFDDQFSVERPDGSNFTLKIRSTKLEDSAMYFCASSYGRWTEAFFGQGTRLTVV.

This clonotype was detected only a few times. The rearrangement uses TRBV11-2 and TRBJ1-1; D not resolved. Germline CDR1 is SGHAT and CDR2 is FQNNGV. V was trimmed by 3 bases and J by 0 bases, leaving 8 bases between them. This CDR3 has 14 amino acids. The DNA for the CDR3 is TGTGCCAGCAGCTTGCTGGGCCTGAACACTGAAGCTTTCTTT. Translation: CASSLLGLNTEAFF.

V gene TRBV7-2 combines with J gene TRBJ2-3, with D possibly TRBD2 on 6 matching bases. Germline V gene lookup returns CDR1 SGHTA and CDR2 FQGNSA. This CDR3 spans 16 amino acids. V lost 5 bases and J lost 2, with 17 bases in between. Written as DNA, the CDR3 is TGTGCCAGCAGCCGGCGGCGGGGCGGGACCACAGATACGCAGTATTTT. Amino acids: CASSRRRGGTTDTQYF.

This clonotype came up once. The chain uses TRBV20-1 and TRBJ1-4; unclear D gene. The CDR3 totals 13 residues. The germline V gene has CDR1 DFQATT and CDR2 SNEGSKA (reference sequence). V was pared by 0 bases and J by 8 bases, with 10 bases between. In DNA form, the CDR3 reads TGCAGTGCTAGAGATGTCTGGGAGGAAAAACTGTTTTTT. This codes for CSARDVWEEKLFF.

The chain combines TRBV7-2 with TRBJ2-7, with 7 bases lining up with TRBD1. V lost 5 bases and J lost 2; bases outside the gene matches: 6. Germline V gene lookup returns CDR1 SGHTA and CDR2 FQGNSA. The CDR3 is 14 residues long. CDR3 sequence (DNA): TGTGCCAGCAGCATCTCCGGGACAGCCTACGAGCAGTACTTC. It specifies CASSISGTAYEQYF.

This chain uses TRBV9 with TRBJ2-4; 7 nucleotides align to TRBD1. In germline, CDR1 is SGDLS, CDR2 YYNGEE. The CDR3 has 17 residues. J lost 3 bases, V lost 4 bases, and 13 bases had no gene match. This chain's CDR3 is CASSPSYPGQSKNIQYF. The CDR3 DNA reads TGTGCCAGCAGCCCAAGCTACCCGGGACAGAGCAAAAACATTCAGTACTTC.